One sample yielded the 4 T cell receptor beta chains listed below, sequenced in a study of OX40 agonist ivuxolimab in advanced cancers. Using immunoSEQ multiplex PCR, the repertoire was profiled, and TCRdb retains in-frame clones only, with some absent. Of about 50,000 clones listed, roughly 86% are singletons. Sequenced material: CD4+ or CD8+ T cells sorted from blood, taken in a trial of the OX40 agonist ivuxolimab. The receptors originated from an adult with an advanced solid tumor such as melanoma, head and neck, liver or kidney cancer.

In this sample, this clone turned up a few times. This rearrangement joins TRBV27 to TRBJ1-6; D gene uncertain. The germline gives CDR1 MNHEY, CDR2 SMNVEV (reference sequence). Trimming took 5 bases from V and 12 from J, leaving 5 bases between them. The CDR3 is made up of 10 amino acids. The CDR3 protein is CASSPLPLHF. CDR3 bases: TGTGCCAGCAGTCCCCTACCCCTCCACTTT.

The chain joins TRBV6-1 to TRBJ1-5; D remains ambiguous. V lost 6 bases and J lost 7, with 13 bases in between. The CDR3 covers 13 residues. The V gene's germline CDR1 is MNHNS and CDR2 SASEGT. The CDR3 region is CASSRTPLQPQHF. CDR3 bases: TGTGCCAGCAGCCGGACCCCGTTGCAGCCCCAGCATTTT.

V is TRBV18 and J is TRBJ1-2, with D perhaps TRBD1 (5 bases). Trimming shortened V by 6 bases and J by 4 bases, and 15 bases separated the two germline ends. CDR1 is KGHSH, CDR2 LQKENI, per germline. This CDR3 is built from 14 residues. Here the CDR3 DNA reads TGTGCCAGCTCGACCAGCCAGGGAACCTATGGCTACACCTTC. This encodes CASSTSQGTYGYTF.

This chain uses TRBV7-9 with TRBJ2-5; TRBD1 aligns across 10 bases. The J call may be wrong; the DNA end is better matched by TRBJ2-7. This CDR3 has 16 amino acids. The germline CDR1 and CDR2 sequences are SEHNR and FQNEAQ (reference sequence). As DNA, the CDR3 is TGTGCCAGCAGCTTTCCGACAGGGGGCGGGACGTACGAGCAGTACTTC. Residues: CASSFPTGGGTYEQYF.